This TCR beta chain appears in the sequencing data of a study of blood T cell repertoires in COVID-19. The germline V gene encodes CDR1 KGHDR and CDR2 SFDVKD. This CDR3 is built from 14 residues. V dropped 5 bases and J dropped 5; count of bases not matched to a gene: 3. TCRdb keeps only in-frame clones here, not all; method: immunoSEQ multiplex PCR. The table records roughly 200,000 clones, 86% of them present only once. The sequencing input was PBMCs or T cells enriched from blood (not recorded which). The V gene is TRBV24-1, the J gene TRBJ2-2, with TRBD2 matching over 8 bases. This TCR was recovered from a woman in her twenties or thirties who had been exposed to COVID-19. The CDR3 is CATSARGGTGELFF. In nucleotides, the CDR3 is TGTGCCACCAGTGCCCGGGGGGGAACCGGGGAGCTGTTTTTT.